The clone carrying this T cell receptor beta chain has a single count. The sample is drawn from a study of blood T cell repertoires in COVID-19. Using immunoSEQ multiplex PCR, the repertoire was profiled, and TCRdb retains in-frame clones only, with some absent. The sample records about 310,000 clones, around 90% being singletons. The clonotype comes from a woman younger than 35 who had recovered from COVID-19. The sample taken for sequencing was PBMCs or T cells enriched from blood (not recorded which).

For the CDR3, the DNA is TGTGCCAGCAGCAGTACAGGGGTGGGGAACACTGAAGCTTTCTTT. Its translation is CASSSTGVGNTEAFF. The chain recombines TRBV5-4 with TRBJ1-1, with 7 bases lining up with TRBD1. CDR3 length equals 15 residues. The ends lost 4 bases at V and 1 base at J; junction bases unmatched: 7. Germline CDR1 and CDR2: SGHNT and YYREEE (reference sequence).